Reported below is one TCR beta chain. The source of the sample is a study of blood T cell repertoires in COVID-19. Looking at the study overall: COVID-19 samples, acute and convalescent, were from the United States, Italy and Spain. Sources were T cells, B-cell-depleted T cells, or PBMCs; the material itself was cDNA or gDNA.

Original methodology: By means of reference gene primer amplification, nucleated cell counts were estimated. The data were produced by immunoSEQ multiplex PCR, yet TCRdb's version contains in-frame clones alone and is incomplete. The V and J calls and the clone size are those of that table, but D and trimming were determined from the DNA. The table includes roughly 100,000 clones, less than 90% detected once. The V end was cut by 6 bases, the J end by 6 bases, with 13 bases between. The CDR3 length is 13 residues. Germline V gene sequence: CDR1 SGHRS, CDR2 YFSETQ. The sequence derives from a human donor in a cohort sampled during active COVID-19. The sample comprised peripheral blood. The chain has TRBV5-1 and TRBJ2-4; a possible D gene is TRBD1 (6 bases). The CDR3, as DNA: TGCGCCAGCAAACGGGACATAGGAAACATTCAGTACTTC. Protein: CASKRDIGNIQYF. The variable domain in full, completed from reference TRBV5-1 and TRBJ2-4, reads KAGVTQTPRYLIKTRGQQVTLSCSPISGHRSVSWYQQTPGQGLQFLFEYFSETQRNKGNFPGRFSGRQFSNSRSEMNVSTLELGDSALYLCASKRDIGNIQYFGAGTRLSVL.